The present TCR beta chain was sequenced within a study of shared clonotypes between healthy human individuals. With regard to this clone: Its antigen is unknown. This sample includes further DNA sequences coding for the same CDR3.

Per the germline V gene, CDR1 is SGHAT and CDR2 is FQNNGV. The CDR3 extends over 12 amino acids. Trimming at V came to 3 bases and at J to 6 bases, leaving 2 bases not matched to a gene. The method was immunoSEQ multiplex PCR; TCRdb's version includes in-frame clones alone and lacks a portion of them. The table shows about 2.3 million clones, with roughly 93% occurring only once. Study-level results: Estimated clonotype richness was generally higher in naive than memory subsets. A handful of donors shared approximately 5% of their naive CD4 clonotypes.

A split of CD4+ cells into CD45RA+ naive and CD45RA-negative memory subsets was performed. What was sequenced was naive CD4+ T cells from PBMCs. Subset specified: CD45RA+ positively selected. The receptor's source is a man aged 18 to 29 in good health. Some clones in this sample may be carry-over from other donors' samples. This chain uses TRBV11-2 with TRBJ2-7; TRBD1 matches 7 bases. The CDR3 region has the DNA TGTGCCAGCAGCTTGGACAGGTCCGAGCAGTACTTC. It translates to CASSLDRSEQYF.